This T cell receptor (beta chain) originates from a study of cytomegalovirus exposure and HLA in healthy donors. About the study: Within an early data release were roughly 83 million unique TCRs drawn from HLA-typed donors.

PCR amplification relied on 60 Vbeta primers (plus 13 Jbeta primers). Some clones are missing from TCRdb's copy, which holds only in-frame ones; the method was immunoSEQ multiplex PCR. The table has 140,000 to 150,000 clones, under 90% seen once; the top ten hold more than 2%. General study results and limits: A later analysis found TCR association rates differed by HLA locus, highest for DRB1 and lowest for HLA-C.

The CDR3 sequence is 17 residues long. The germline CDR1 and CDR2 sequences are WNHNN and SYGVQD (reference sequence). V trimming: 7 bases; J trimming: 2 bases; junction bases outside the gene matches: 14. This clone has only a few counts. Its antigen is currently unknown. Donors consisted of healthy bone marrow donors. When sampled, the donors appeared nominally healthy, though they likely had unrecorded immune exposures. The receptor's source is a boy younger than 10 in good health and CMV-seronegative. The specimen was PBMCs. The chain uses TRBV10-1 and TRBJ2-7, with TRBD2 matching over 10 bases. The CDR3 reads CASTRTSGFWGTYEQYF. Written as DNA, the CDR3 is TGCGCCAGCACGAGGACTAGCGGCTTCTGGGGGACCTACGAGCAGTACTTC.